This paragraph covers one T cell receptor (beta chain) sequence. The record originates from a study of cytomegalovirus exposure and HLA in healthy donors. 60 Vbeta and 13 Jbeta primers were used in PCR. Repertoires were generated with immunoSEQ multiplex PCR, while TCRdb's copy carries only in-frame clones and drops some. This table has about 160,000 clones, 80% to 90% appearing once. The sequence was obtained from a woman aged 18-35 years in good health and CMV-seronegative. The sequenced material came from PBMCs.

CDR3 DNA: TGCGCCAGCAGCCATCTCGGGACAGGGGACGAGCAGTACTTC. Encoded protein: CASSHLGTGDEQYF. V and J are TRBV4-1 and TRBJ2-7, with 10 bases fitting TRBD1. Germline V CDR1 and CDR2: MGHRA, YSYEKL. This CDR3 is 14 amino acids long. V lost 3 bases and J lost 5; bases outside the gene matches: 4.